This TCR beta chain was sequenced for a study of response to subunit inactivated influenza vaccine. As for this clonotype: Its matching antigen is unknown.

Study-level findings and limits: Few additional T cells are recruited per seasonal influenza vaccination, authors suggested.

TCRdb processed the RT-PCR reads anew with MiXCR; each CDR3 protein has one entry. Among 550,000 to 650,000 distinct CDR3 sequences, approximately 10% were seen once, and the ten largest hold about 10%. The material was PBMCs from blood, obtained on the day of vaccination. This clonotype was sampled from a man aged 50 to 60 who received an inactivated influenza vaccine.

The CDR3 DNA reads as TGCAGTGCTAGAGGGCGCTCGACAGTCAATCAGCCCCAGCATTTT. It translates to CSARGRSTVNQPQHF. The chain uses TRBV20-1 and TRBJ1-5; tentative D call: TRBD1 (5 bases). Germline assignment: CDR1 DFQATT and CDR2 SNEGSKA (reference sequence). Trimming removed 1 base from V and 3 bases from J, with 13 bases in between. The CDR3 covers 15 residues.